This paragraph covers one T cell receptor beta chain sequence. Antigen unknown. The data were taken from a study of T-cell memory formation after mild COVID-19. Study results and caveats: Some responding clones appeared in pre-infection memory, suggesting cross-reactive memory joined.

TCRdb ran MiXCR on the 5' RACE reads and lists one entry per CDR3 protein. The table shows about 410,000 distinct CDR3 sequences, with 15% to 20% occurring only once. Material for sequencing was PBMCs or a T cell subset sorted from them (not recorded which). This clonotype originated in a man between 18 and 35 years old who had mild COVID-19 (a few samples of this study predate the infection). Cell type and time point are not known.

CDR3 amino acids: CASACRGGETQYF. In DNA form, the CDR3 reads TGCGCCAGCGCCTGCCGGGGAGGGGAGACCCAGTACTTC. The V and J genes are TRBV23-1 and TRBJ2-5; 7 bases map to TRBD2. TRBV23-1 is placed among ORFs of uncertain function. The J segment lost 5 bases and the V segment lost 8 bases, leaving 8 bases of the junction unmatched. This CDR3 contains 13 residues.